This is a list of T cell receptor beta chains from one sample in a study of shared clonotypes between healthy human individuals. Assay used: immunoSEQ multiplex PCR; TCRdb lists only in-frame clones, some missing. This table has over a million clones, approximately 96% appearing once. Input material: naive CD4+ T cells sorted from blood. These receptor sequences come from a man younger than 45 in good health. Both conserved end residues are part of each CDR3.

CDR3aa: CASSLDLAGVSTDTQYF; j_gene: TRBJ2-3; v_gene: TRBV11-2
CDR3aa: CASSVRGDTEAFF; j_gene: TRBJ1-1; v_gene: TRBV9
CDR3aa: CATRFDAGTEAFF; j_gene: TRBJ1-1; v_gene: TRBV10-3
CDR3aa: CAINPGVGNTEAFF; j_gene: TRBJ1-1; v_gene: TRBV10-3
CDR3aa: CASSRGLAGEPSYEQYF; j_gene: TRBJ2-7; v_gene: TRBV4-3
CDR3aa: CASSLVEDNEQFF; j_gene: TRBJ2-1; v_gene: TRBV14
CDR3aa: CASSFGPNTEAFF; j_gene: TRBJ1-1; v_gene: TRBV7-3
CDR3aa: CASSLTTGSAGYTF; j_gene: TRBJ1-2; v_gene: TRBV5-1
CDR3aa: CASSGLGGETQYF; j_gene: TRBJ2-5; v_gene: TRBV19
CDR3aa: CASSSGQGAYTEAFF; j_gene: TRBJ1-1; v_gene: TRBV5-1
CDR3aa: CASSPTGLETQYF; j_gene: TRBJ2-5; v_gene: TRBV7-9
CDR3aa: CTSSHHQPIKSGYTF; j_gene: TRBJ1-2; v_gene: TRBV1
CDR3aa: CATSSRGFATNEKLFF; j_gene: TRBJ1-4; v_gene: TRBV15
CDR3aa: CASSFPTSGTVNEQFF; j_gene: TRBJ2-1; v_gene: TRBV7-9
CDR3aa: CASSFLGETQYF; j_gene: TRBJ2-5; v_gene: TRBV28
CDR3aa: CASSYAEKETQYF; j_gene: TRBJ2-5; v_gene: TRBV6-6
CDR3aa: CASSRTTVGELFF; j_gene: TRBJ2-2; v_gene: TRBV7-2
CDR3aa: CASGGGQQETQYF; j_gene: TRBJ2-5; v_gene: TRBV2
CDR3aa: CSVESQETQYF; j_gene: TRBJ2-5; v_gene: TRBV29-1
CDR3aa: CSVEHTANEKLFF; j_gene: TRBJ1-4; v_gene: TRBV29-1
CDR3aa: CASSAWGFEYGYTF; j_gene: TRBJ1-2; v_gene: TRBV5-5
CDR3aa: CASSFNGFQVEQYF; j_gene: TRBJ2-7; v_gene: TRBV27